These T cell receptor beta chains were read from a single sample in a study of blood T cell repertoires in COVID-19. The method was immunoSEQ multiplex PCR; TCRdb's version includes in-frame clones alone and lacks a portion of them. The sample includes 35,000 to 40,000 clones, roughly 87% of them seen just once. The specimen sequenced was peripheral blood. These receptors originate from a human donor in a cohort sampled during active COVID-19. Each CDR3 is given with its conserved first and last residue. D genes are given only for firm matches. Size values are once, few and many counts, or a class for expanded clones, and some rows have none.

TRBJ2-2	-	TRBV10-3	once	TGTGCCATCAGTCCGGGACAGAACACCGGGGAGCTGTTTTTT	CAISPGQNTGELFF
TRBJ2-7	-	TRBV5-1	-	TGCGCCAGCAGCCCCGATAGTCGGCAGGGAGGAGGCGAGCAGTACTTC	CASSPDSRQGGGEQYF
TRBJ2-2	TRBD2	TRBV4-3	-	TGCGCCAGCAGCCCAAGCAGACAGGGGACTAGCGGGAGAACCGGGGAGCTGTTTTTT	CASSPSRQGTSGRTGELFF
TRBJ2-3	-	TRBV18	-	TGTGCCAGCTCACCAAACTTGCCGAGCACAGATACGCAGTATTTT	CASSPNLPSTDTQYF
TRBJ1-2	-	TRBV28	-	TGTGCCAGCAGTGGCGACCGGCGGAACTATGGCTACACCTTC	CASSGDRRNYGYTF
TRBJ2-7	TRBD1	TRBV6-2/TRBV6-3	-	TGTGCCAGCAGCCCACCGGACAGGGGAAGGTCCTACGAGCAGTACTTC	CASSPPDRGRSYEQYF
TRBJ2-7	-	TRBV6-2/TRBV6-3	-	TGTGCCAGCAGTTACTCCTCCGGGACTTATAGCTCCTACGAGCAGTACTTC	CASSYSSGTYSSYEQYF
TRBJ2-7	TRBD2	TRBV18	-	TGTGCCAGCTCACCAATAAGCGGGAGTTACTTAGGCGAGCAGTACTTC	CASSPISGSYLGEQYF
TRBJ2-7	-	TRBV28	-	TGTGCCAGCTTCTCGGGGAGCTCCTACGAGCAGTACTTC	CASFSGSSYEQYF
TRBJ2-1	-	TRBV7-9	-	TGTGCCAGCAGCAGTCAGCGGAGCGAGCAGTTCTTC	CASSSQRSEQFF
TRBJ1-1	-	TRBV12-3/TRBV12-4	-	TGTGCCAGCAGTTCAAGGGGCATCACTGAAGCTTTCTTT	CASSSRGITEAFF
TRBJ1-3	-	TRBV3-1/TRBV3-2	-	TGTGCCAGCAGCCGACGGGATGGGGCTGGAAACACCATATATTTT	CASSRRDGAGNTIYF
TRBJ1-5	TRBD1	TRBV6-5	once	TGTGCCAGCAGCCGAGGACAGGGGGCTCAGCCCCAGCATTTT	CASSRGQGAQPQHF
TRBJ1-2	-	TRBV12-1	once	TGTGCCAGCAGAACAGGAGATGGCTACACCTTC	CASRTGDGYTF
TRBJ2-3	TRBD1	TRBV4-1	-	TGCGCCAGCAGCCAATTCGGACAGGTTAGCACAGATACGCAGTATTTT	CASSQFGQVSTDTQYF
TRBJ2-5	-	TRBV2	-	TGTGCCAGCTCAAGGGGGACGGGAGAGACCCAGTACTTC	CASSRGTGETQYF
TRBJ1-6	-	TRBV5-1	-	TGCGCCAGCAGCGAAGTCCGGGACACATCACCCCTCCACTTT	CASSEVRDTSPLHF
TRBJ2-2	TRBD1	TRBV2	once	TGTGCCAGAAAGGGACAGGGGAGGGCGAACACCGGGGAGCTGTTTTTT	CARKGQGRANTGELFF
TRBJ2-2	-	TRBV6-5	once	TGTGCCAGCAGTCCGTTGGGACATTCGACCGGGGAGCTGTTTTTT	CASSPLGHSTGELFF
TRBJ2-2	TRBD1	TRBV28	-	TGTGCCAGCAGTTTATTGCCGGACAGGGGTTTGGGCACCGGGGAGCTGTTTTTT	CASSLLPDRGLGTGELFF
TRBJ2-7	TRBD1	TRBV24-1	-	TGTGCCACCAGTGATCGGGACAGCCTCTCCTACGAGCAGTACTTC	CATSDRDSLSYEQYF
TRBJ1-2	-	TRBV28	-	TGTGCCACAGGGGAAAACTATGGCTACACCTTC	CATGENYGYTF
TRBJ2-7	TRBD1	TRBV18	once	TGTGCCAGCTCACTTCGGACAGGGGCCTACGAGCAGTACTTC	CASSLRTGAYEQYF
TRBJ2-5	-	TRBV7-2	-	TGTGCCAGCAGCTTAGCGACTAGAGAGACCCAGTACTTC	CASSLATRETQYF
TRBJ2-1	-	TRBV7-2	-	TGTGCCAGCAGCTTAGTCGGCGGGGTGAGGAATGAGCAGTTCTTC	CASSLVGGVRNEQFF
TRBJ1-6	-	TRBV15	-	TGTGCCACCAGCAGCGATCCTTCCTCGGATTCACCCCTCCACTTT	CATSSDPSSDSPLHF
TRBJ2-1	TRBD2	TRBV7-9	-	TGTGCCAGTAGCGGGAGTTCCTACAATGAGCAGTTCTTC	CASSGSSYNEQFF
TRBJ2-7	-	TRBV5-8	once	TGTGCCAGCAGCTTGTCGACAGCTACCTACGAGCAGTACTTC	CASSLSTATYEQYF
TRBJ2-7	-	TRBV21-1	once	TGTGCCAGCAGCTGCTGCGGGACGTACGAGCAGTACTTC	CASSCCGTYEQYF
TRBJ1-1	-	TRBV6-5	-	TGTGCCAGCACCAAAACGAGGGCACCCGAAGCTTTCTTT	CASTKTRAPEAFF
TRBJ2-3	-	TRBV20-1	-	TGCAGTGCCTCCCGAGGTACGCAGTATTTT	CSASRGTQYF
TRBJ2-3	TRBD2	TRBV28	once	TGTGCCAGCAAGCGGGAGGGCACAGATACGCAGTATTTT	CASKREGTDTQYF
TRBJ2-7	-	TRBV19	-	TGTGCCAGTAGTGAACGAGGGCGGTCCTACGAGCAGTACTTC	CASSERGRSYEQYF
TRBJ2-2	TRBD2	TRBV27	-	TGTGCCAGCAGTTTATTAGCGGGAGGGCCGACCGGGGAGCTGTTTTTT	CASSLLAGGPTGELFF
TRBJ1-6	-	TRBV19	-	TGTGCCAGTGCCGGGAGCCTAGCCCCCAATTCACCCCTCCACTTT	CASAGSLAPNSPLHF
TRBJ1-2	TRBD1	TRBV28	-	TGTGCCAGCAGTTTGCCCAGGGGGTCGTATGGCTACACCTTC	CASSLPRGSYGYTF
TRBJ2-5	TRBD2	TRBV18	-	TGTGCCAGCTCCCAGGCGCCGGGACTAGCGGGAGAGACCCAGTACTTC	CASSQAPGLAGETQYF
TRBJ2-1	TRBD1	TRBV5-1	-	TGCGCCAGCGCCACACAGGGGATGTACAATGAGCAGTTCTTC	CASATQGMYNEQFF
TRBJ1-2	-	TRBV7-2	-	TGTGCCAGCAGCTTAGACAGGGAGATTGGCTACACCTTC	CASSLDREIGYTF
TRBJ2-7	-	TRBV9	-	TGTGCCAGCAGCCCCGCCGGGACAATCTCCTACGAGCAGTACTTC	CASSPAGTISYEQYF
TRBJ2-7	-	TRBV2	-	TGTGCCAGCAGTATCTTCCCAGTCGAGCAGTACTTC	CASSIFPVEQYF
TRBJ2-3	TRBD1	TRBV7-8	-	TGTGCCAGCAGCTTGAAGCCCCGACAGGGGTCAGATACGCAGTATTTT	CASSLKPRQGSDTQYF
TRBJ1-1	-	TRBV5-1	-	TGCGCCAGCAACCGTTTCGGACAGAACACTGAAGCTTTCTTT	CASNRFGQNTEAFF
TRBJ1-1	-	TRBV7-9	once	TGTGCCAGCAGCTACCGCGGCGGCGTGGCTGCTTTCTTT	CASSYRGGVAAFF
TRBJ2-3	-	TRBV27	-	TGTGCCAGCCGGAGGGCGTCTAGCACAGATACGCAGTATTTT	CASRRASSTDTQYF
TRBJ1-1	-	TRBV10-3	-	TGTGCCATCAGTGAGTCGAGAGGGAAGACTGAAGCTTTCTTT	CAISESRGKTEAFF
TRBJ1-1	-	TRBV12-3/TRBV12-4	-	TGTGCCAGCAGCCTTACAACGAACACTGAAGCTTTCTTT	CASSLTTNTEAFF
TRBJ2-7	-	TRBV13	few	TGTGCCAGCAGTCGGGGGTACGAGCAGTACTTC	CASSRGYEQYF
TRBJ1-2	TRBD1	TRBV7-2	-	TGTGCCAGCAGCGACGGGACAGGGAAGTTGTATGGCTACACCTTC	CASSDGTGKLYGYTF
TRBJ2-1	-	TRBV28	-	TGTGCCTCACTCCATGGGCTGCGTCCCGGTGAGCAGTTCTTC	CASLHGLRPGEQFF
TRBJ2-2	TRBD1	TRBV19	once	TGTGCCAGTAGTGCCCTGACAGGGGGTAACACCGGGGAGCTGTTTTTT	CASSALTGGNTGELFF
TRBJ2-1	TRBD1	TRBV5-4	-	TGTGCCAGCAGCTCAGGACAGGGGGCAGGGGTTGGGCAGTTCTTC	CASSSGQGAGVGQFF
TRBJ2-3	-	TRBV6-1	-	TGTGCCAGCAGTGTTTGGCCGCATTTCTCGGGGTACCGCACAGATACGCAGTATTTT	CASSVWPHFSGYRTDTQYF
TRBJ1-3	-	TRBV29-1	-	TGCAGCGTTGATAAGGGGAGGGCTGGAAACACCATATATTTT	CSVDKGRAGNTIYF
TRBJ1-5	TRBD1	TRBV30	-	TGTGCCTGGCGACGAGGGACAGGGGGCTTTCAAAATCAGCCCCAGCATTTT	CAWRRGTGGFQNQPQHF
TRBJ1-1	TRBD1	TRBV19	-	TGTGCCAGTAGTAGACAGGGGGGGACTGAAGCTTTCTTT	CASSRQGGTEAFF
TRBJ1-5	-	TRBV5-5	-	TGTGCCAGCAGCCCGCACCCACAGGATAATAGCAATCAGCCCCAGCATTTT	CASSPHPQDNSNQPQHF
TRBJ2-3	TRBD2	TRBV7-3	-	TGTGCCAGCAGCGTCCTAGCGGGGGGGCAAGGAGATACGCAGTATTTT	CASSVLAGGQGDTQYF
TRBJ1-1	-	TRBV4-1	-	TGCGCCAGCAGCCAAGTCTTGAACACTGAAGCTTTCTTT	CASSQVLNTEAFF